This is a list of T cell receptor beta chains from one sample in a study of blood T cell repertoires in COVID-19. TCRdb's copy holds only in-frame clones and misses some; the assay was immunoSEQ multiplex PCR. The sample shows about 210,000 clones, around 82% of them seen only once. Sequenced: peripheral blood. Receptor source: a woman aged 45-60 years with acute or convalescent COVID-19. Each CDR3 is given with its conserved first and last residue. D genes are given only for firm matches. Clone size is shown for a subset of rows, as once, few, many or a class of expanded clone.

clone_size: -; d_call: TRBD2; j_call: TRBJ2-3; v_call: TRBV2; cdr3_nt: TGTGCCAGCAGCTTAAGACTAGCGGGATACTCTAGCACAGATACGCAGTATTTT; cdr3_aa: CASSLRLAGYSSTDTQYF
clone_size: -; d_call: TRBD1; j_call: TRBJ1-2; v_call: TRBV14; cdr3_nt: TGTGCCAGCAGCCAAGCCGGGACAGGGGGGTATTATGGCTACACCTTC; cdr3_aa: CASSQAGTGGYYGYTF
clone_size: -; d_call: TRBD2; j_call: TRBJ2-2; v_call: TRBV3-1/TRBV3-2; cdr3_nt: TGTGCCAGCAGCAAGGGGACTACCACCGGGGAGCTGTTTTTT; cdr3_aa: CASSKGTTTGELFF
clone_size: -; d_call: -; j_call: TRBJ1-5; v_call: TRBV6-5; cdr3_nt: TGTGCCAGCAGCTCCTACAGGGTGGGTCAGCCCCAGCATTTT; cdr3_aa: CASSSYRVGQPQHF
clone_size: few; d_call: -; j_call: TRBJ2-2; v_call: TRBV19; cdr3_nt: TGTGCCAGTAGTATTTCGGGCAGGGGAACCGGGGAGCTGTTTTTT; cdr3_aa: CASSISGRGTGELFF
clone_size: -; d_call: -; j_call: TRBJ2-2; v_call: TRBV5-4; cdr3_nt: TGTGCCAGCAGCTTAAAGGACTATCCTAACACCGGGGAGCTGTTTTTT; cdr3_aa: CASSLKDYPNTGELFF
clone_size: -; d_call: -; j_call: TRBJ1-1; v_call: TRBV5-1; cdr3_nt: TGCGCCAGCAGCTTGGCCGGGGGGGCCTACACTGAAGCTTTCTTT; cdr3_aa: CASSLAGGAYTEAFF
clone_size: -; d_call: -; j_call: TRBJ1-2; v_call: TRBV6-1; cdr3_nt: TGTGCCAGCAGTGAAGTGGTCACCATCAGGGCCTATGGCTACACCTTC; cdr3_aa: CASSEVVTIRAYGYTF
clone_size: -; d_call: TRBD2; j_call: TRBJ2-7; v_call: TRBV4-2; cdr3_nt: TGTGCCAGCAGCCAAGTTGAGGCGGGAGGGCTAAACGAGCAGTACTTC; cdr3_aa: CASSQVEAGGLNEQYF
clone_size: -; d_call: -; j_call: TRBJ1-1; v_call: TRBV4-1; cdr3_nt: TGCGCCAGCAGTCATCTGGGAGAGGGTCCTAACACTGAAGCTTTCTTT; cdr3_aa: CASSHLGEGPNTEAFF
clone_size: -; d_call: -; j_call: TRBJ2-7; v_call: TRBV4-2; cdr3_nt: TGTGCCAGCAGCCAGGGAATACAGGGTAACGAGCAGTACTTC; cdr3_aa: CASSQGIQGNEQYF
clone_size: -; d_call: TRBD1; j_call: TRBJ1-2; v_call: TRBV6-1; cdr3_nt: TGTGCCAGCAGTGACCCGGGACAGGGAGGTCAAGGCTATGGCTACACCTTC; cdr3_aa: CASSDPGQGGQGYGYTF
clone_size: -; d_call: -; j_call: TRBJ2-5; v_call: TRBV10-2; cdr3_nt: TGCGCCAGCAGTGATCCGGAGGGTAATCTGGAGACCCAGTACTTC; cdr3_aa: CASSDPEGNLETQYF
clone_size: few; d_call: -; j_call: TRBJ2-7; v_call: TRBV5-1; cdr3_nt: TGCGCCAGCAGCTCGGCCGGACTCGCAATGGACGAGCAGTACTTC; cdr3_aa: CASSSAGLAMDEQYF
clone_size: -; d_call: TRBD1; j_call: TRBJ1-2; v_call: TRBV19; cdr3_nt: TGTGCCAGTAGTCTCCCCGGGACAGCTTACGTTGGCTACACCTTC; cdr3_aa: CASSLPGTAYVGYTF
clone_size: -; d_call: TRBD1; j_call: TRBJ2-3; v_call: TRBV11-2; cdr3_nt: TGTGCCAGCAGCTTAGGCACAGGGGGCGCGAGTACGCAGTATTTT; cdr3_aa: CASSLGTGGASTQYF
clone_size: -; d_call: TRBD2; j_call: TRBJ2-7; v_call: TRBV11-2; cdr3_nt: TGTGCCAGCAGCTCTCCCCTCAGACTAGCGGGAGTTGGGTACGAGCAGTACTTC; cdr3_aa: CASSSPLRLAGVGYEQYF
clone_size: -; d_call: TRBD2; j_call: TRBJ2-3; v_call: TRBV10-3; cdr3_nt: TGTGCCATCAGCCGAATTCTAGCGGGGCCCACAGATACGCAGTATTTT; cdr3_aa: CAISRILAGPTDTQYF
clone_size: -; d_call: -; j_call: TRBJ2-1; v_call: TRBV3-1/TRBV3-2; cdr3_nt: TGTGCCAGCAGCTCCCGAGCGGATGAGCAGTTCTTC; cdr3_aa: CASSSRADEQFF
clone_size: -; d_call: TRBD2; j_call: TRBJ2-1; v_call: TRBV24-1; cdr3_nt: TGTGCCACCAGTGAGTCGGGACTACAACACTCCTACAATGAGCAGTTCTTC; cdr3_aa: CATSESGLQHSYNEQFF
clone_size: -; d_call: -; j_call: TRBJ1-3; v_call: TRBV19; cdr3_nt: TGTGCCAGTAGTCGCGGTTACGGAAACACCATATATTTT; cdr3_aa: CASSRGYGNTIYF
clone_size: -; d_call: -; j_call: TRBJ1-1; v_call: TRBV5-4; cdr3_nt: TGTGCCAGCGCCCATTATGGGGCAGAAATGAACACTGAAGCTTTCTTT; cdr3_aa: CASAHYGAEMNTEAFF
clone_size: -; d_call: TRBD1; j_call: TRBJ2-3; v_call: TRBV7-3; cdr3_nt: TGTGCCAGCAGCTTGGGACAGGCAGATACGCAGTATTTT; cdr3_aa: CASSLGQADTQYF
clone_size: -; d_call: TRBD2; j_call: TRBJ2-1; v_call: TRBV5-1; cdr3_nt: TGCGCCAGCAGCGCTAGACTAGCGGGACCTCCCCAGGAGCAGTTCTTC; cdr3_aa: CASSARLAGPPQEQFF
clone_size: -; d_call: TRBD2; j_call: TRBJ2-1; v_call: TRBV2; cdr3_nt: TGTGCCAGCAGGCACTCTAGCGGGAGGGGTACAGATGAGCAGTTCTTC; cdr3_aa: CASRHSSGRGTDEQFF
clone_size: -; d_call: TRBD1; j_call: TRBJ1-4; v_call: TRBV6-4; cdr3_nt: TGTGCCAGCGGCCCGGATTGGACAGGGAGGGCGATGGGCGAAAAACTGTTTTTT; cdr3_aa: CASGPDWTGRAMGEKLFF
clone_size: -; d_call: -; j_call: TRBJ1-2; v_call: TRBV7-2; cdr3_nt: TGTGCCAGCAGCCTTACCTTCAGGGGCTACACCTTC; cdr3_aa: CASSLTFRGYTF
clone_size: -; d_call: TRBD2; j_call: TRBJ2-7; v_call: TRBV7-2; cdr3_nt: TGTGCCAGCAGGGAAACTAGCGGGGGGTACTACGAGCAGTACTTC; cdr3_aa: CASRETSGGYYEQYF